This is a list of T cell receptor beta chains from one sample in a study of blood T cell repertoires in COVID-19. Assay used: immunoSEQ multiplex PCR; TCRdb lists only in-frame clones, some missing. Here the sample spans 45,000 to 65,000 clones, roughly 86% being singletons. Sequenced material: peripheral blood. These receptors all come from a man older than 75 with active or convalescent COVID-19. Both conserved end residues are part of each CDR3. The D gene is left open where the match is weak. Only some rows state a clone size, as once, few, many or a class for expanded clones.

abundance,j_gene,v_gene,d_gene,CDR3nt,CDR3aa
.,TRBJ2-2,TRBV9,TRBD2,TGTGCCAGCAGCGTACTAGCGGGGAGGACCGGGGAGCTGTTTTTT,CASSVLAGRTGELFF
.,TRBJ2-1,TRBV27,TRBD2,TGTGCCAGCAGTTTAGAGGGACTAGCGGGGGCTAGCTCCTACAATGAGCAGTTCTTC,CASSLEGLAGASSYNEQFF
few,TRBJ2-1,TRBV5-1,.,TGCGCCAGCAGCAGGGACGCCGGGACAAGAGGATACAATGAGCAGTTCTTC,CASSRDAGTRGYNEQFF
once,TRBJ1-3,TRBV19,.,TGTGCCAGTAGTATCGGACTGATCTCTGGAAACACCATATATTTT,CASSIGLISGNTIYF
.,TRBJ1-2,TRBV5-1,TRBD1,TGCGCCAGCAGCTTCTCGACAGGGGGCGGTTATGGCTACACCTTC,CASSFSTGGGYGYTF
.,TRBJ2-3,TRBV9,TRBD1,TGTGCCAGCAGCGTAGGGGACAGGGGACACACAGATACGCAGTATTTT,CASSVGDRGHTDTQYF
.,TRBJ2-5,TRBV11-3,TRBD2,TGTGCCAGCAGCCATGGACTAGCGGACGAGTCCCAGTACTTC,CASSHGLADESQYF
.,TRBJ2-7,TRBV6-5,TRBD1,TGTGCCAGCAGTTACGATAGAGGGGGCCCCTACGAGCAGTACTTC,CASSYDRGGPYEQYF
.,TRBJ2-5,TRBV28,.,TGTGCCGCCGGGGGGGACAGGGAGGGAGAGACCCAGTACTTC,CAAGGDREGETQYF
.,TRBJ2-7,TRBV30,.,TGTGCCTGGAGGGCACAGGGTTTAGGGAACGAGCAGTACTTC,CAWRAQGLGNEQYF
.,TRBJ2-2,TRBV5-1,TRBD1,TGCGCCAGCAGCCCAAGACAGGGGGACACCGGGGAGCTGTTTTTT,CASSPRQGDTGELFF
.,TRBJ1-1,TRBV20-1,.,TGCAGTGCTAGCCGGAACACTGAAGCTTTCTTT,CSASRNTEAFF
.,TRBJ2-7,TRBV7-2,TRBD2,TGTGCCAGCAGCTTAGGGTCTAGCGGGGTTGAGCAGTACTTC,CASSLGSSGVEQYF
once,TRBJ1-5,TRBV24-1,.,TGTGCCACCAGTGACGGGGTTCAGGGCAATCAGCCCCAGCATTTT,CATSDGVQGNQPQHF
.,TRBJ2-7,TRBV5-4,TRBD1,TGTGCCAGCAGCTTGAGTTTCGGGGGACAGGGGGACGAGCAGTACTTC,CASSLSFGGQGDEQYF
.,TRBJ2-1,TRBV10-3,TRBD1,TGTGCCATCGCCCCGTACAGGGGGGCTCACAATGAGCAGTTCTTC,CAIAPYRGAHNEQFF
once,TRBJ1-1,TRBV5-5,.,TGTGCCAGCAGCTTGGGTGGGCTGAACACTGAAGCTTTCTTT,CASSLGGLNTEAFF
.,TRBJ1-1,TRBV27,.,TGTGCCAGCAGCAAAAAACCTCACAGGGACACTGAAGCTTTCTTT,CASSKKPHRDTEAFF
.,TRBJ2-3,TRBV5-8,TRBD2,TGTGCCAGCAGCTTTAGCGGGGACACAGATACGCAGTATTTT,CASSFSGDTDTQYF
.,TRBJ2-5,TRBV5-1,.,TGCGCCAGCAGCTTGGCCGCGGGGGCCCAAGAGACCCAGTACTTC,CASSLAAGAQETQYF
few,TRBJ2-7,TRBV28,.,TGTGCCAGCAGTCTGGGCAGCAAGCAGTACTTC,CASSLGSKQYF
.,TRBJ1-1,TRBV4-3,TRBD1,TGCGCCAGCAGCCAAGACCTAATCGGGACAGGGGAAGCTTTCTTT,CASSQDLIGTGEAFF
few,TRBJ1-3,TRBV29-1,.,TGCAGTGGACAGAACTCTGGAAACACCATATATTTT,CSGQNSGNTIYF
.,TRBJ1-3,TRBV28,.,TGTGCCAGCAGCCGTGGGACATCGTCTGGAAACACCATATATTTT,CASSRGTSSGNTIYF
once,TRBJ2-7,TRBV7-2,TRBD1,TGTGCCAGCAGCCCTAGGACAGGGGGGGACCCCTTCGAGCAGTACTTC,CASSPRTGGDPFEQYF
.,TRBJ2-7,TRBV30,.,TGTGCCTGGAGTACTTCGTCCGAGGGCGAGCAGTACTTC,CAWSTSSEGEQYF
.,TRBJ2-5,TRBV7-2,TRBD1,TGTGCCAGCAGCTCAGGGACAGGGAAAGAGACCCAGTACTTC,CASSSGTGKETQYF
once,TRBJ1-1,TRBV10-3,.,TGTGCCGCAAGTCGGGAGGGTGGCACTGAAGCTTTCTTT,CAASREGGTEAFF
few,TRBJ1-2,TRBV29-1,TRBD1,TGCAGCGTTGAGTCCCCGGGACAGGGTCGGGCCTATGGCTACACCTTC,CSVESPGQGRAYGYTF
.,TRBJ1-1,TRBV18,.,TGTGCCAGCTCAGGCAGGGGTGGCGACACTGAAGCTTTCTTT,CASSGRGGDTEAFF
.,TRBJ2-7,TRBV5-5,TRBD1,TGTGCCAGCAGCGGGACAGGGGGCTGGTACGAGCAGTACTTC,CASSGTGGWYEQYF
.,TRBJ2-1,TRBV14,.,TGTGCCAGCAGCTATCAGGGTGGGTCCTACAATGAGCAGTTCTTC,CASSYQGGSYNEQFF
.,TRBJ2-5,TRBV6-2/TRBV6-3,.,TGTGCCAGCAGTTACCCCCGAATCCCGGGGGGCTACGGTAGTGAAGAGACCCAGTACTTC,CASSYPRIPGGYGSEETQYF
once,TRBJ2-3,TRBV28,.,TGTGCCAGCAGTTTAACTGATACGCAGTATTTT,CASSLTDTQYF
.,TRBJ2-1,TRBV12-3/TRBV12-4,.,TGTGCCAGCCGCCTATCCGAGTACGGTGAGCAGTTCTTC,CASRLSEYGEQFF
.,TRBJ2-7,TRBV28,TRBD1,TGTGCCAGCGGGGCTCTGGGGACAGGGTTTTTTGAGCAGTACTTC,CASGALGTGFFEQYF
.,TRBJ1-4,TRBV7-2,.,TGTGCCAGCAGTGGACACCCTAATGAAAAACTGTTTTTT,CASSGHPNEKLFF
.,TRBJ1-5,TRBV2,TRBD1,TGTGCCAGCAGTGAATCTTGGCAGGGGGCATATCAGCCCCAGCATTTT,CASSESWQGAYQPQHF
.,TRBJ1-1,TRBV7-8,.,TGTGCCAGCAGCCGGGACTCAATGGGGACTGAAGCTTTCTTT,CASSRDSMGTEAFF
.,TRBJ2-5,TRBV2,TRBD2,TGTGCCAGCGCTAGCGGATCGACGTTGGAGACCCAGTACTTC,CASASGSTLETQYF